This T cell receptor (beta chain) was sequenced in a study of T cell responses to AZD1222 COVID-19 vaccine. Study-wide results and limits: Once two AZD1222 doses were given, Spike-specific TCR breadth and depth went up. Unmutated variant regions reportedly attract nearly half of all spike-specific TCRs. White British ancestry dominated among donors, who included more females, and clonal diversity was possibly underestimated. Repertoire samples came only from after the peak T cell response.

As for this clone: Its antigen remains unknown.

The germline CDR1 and CDR2 sequences are SNHLY and FYNNEI. The V gene end was trimmed by 6 bases and the J gene end by 0 bases; junction bases not matched to a gene: 4. The CDR3 covers 16 residues. Only in-frame clones appear in the TCRdb table, and some are missing; sequencing was by immunoSEQ multiplex PCR. This sample has 85,000 to 120,000 clones, with roughly 91% found just once. This clonotype was sampled from an adult who received the AZD1222 COVID-19 vaccine. V gene TRBV2 combines with J gene TRBJ2-2; 10 nucleotides agree with TRBD2. This sample comprised peripheral blood, obtained 28 days after the second AZD1222 dose. The CDR3 here is CASSLTSGANTGELFF. The CDR3 DNA is TGTGCCAGCAGCCTTACTAGCGGGGCGAACACCGGGGAGCTGTTTTTT.